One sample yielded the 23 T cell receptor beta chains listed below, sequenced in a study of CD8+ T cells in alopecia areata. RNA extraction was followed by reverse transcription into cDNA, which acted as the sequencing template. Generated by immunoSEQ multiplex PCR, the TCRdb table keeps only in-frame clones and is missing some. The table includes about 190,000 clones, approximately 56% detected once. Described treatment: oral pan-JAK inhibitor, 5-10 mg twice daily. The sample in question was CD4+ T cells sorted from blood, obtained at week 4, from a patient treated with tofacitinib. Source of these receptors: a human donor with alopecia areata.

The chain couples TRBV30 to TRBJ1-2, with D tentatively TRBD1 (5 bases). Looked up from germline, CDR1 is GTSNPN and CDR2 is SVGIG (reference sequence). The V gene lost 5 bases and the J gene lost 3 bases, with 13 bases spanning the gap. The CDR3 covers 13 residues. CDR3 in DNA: TGTGCCTGGGATTCATTGGGGGACTATGGCTACACCTTC. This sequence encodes CAWDSLGDYGYTF.

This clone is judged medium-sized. The CDR3 loop reads CSAHAGTQQFF. The CDR3 DNA reads TGCAGTGCTCACGCCGGGACTCAGCAGTTCTTC. The chain carries TRBV20-1 and TRBJ2-1; TRBD2 might be the D (6 bases). The germline CDR1 and CDR2 sequences are DFQATT and SNEGSKA (reference sequence). V was shortened by 5 bases and J by 11 bases, with 13 bases between the two germline ends. This CDR3 contains 11 residues.

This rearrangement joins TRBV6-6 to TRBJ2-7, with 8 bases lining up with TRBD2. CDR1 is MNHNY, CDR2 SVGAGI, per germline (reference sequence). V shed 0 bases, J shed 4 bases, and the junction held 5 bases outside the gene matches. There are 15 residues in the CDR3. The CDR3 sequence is CASSYSRGGRYEQYF. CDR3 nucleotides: TGTGCCAGCAGTTACTCCCGCGGGGGGCGGTACGAGCAGTACTTC.

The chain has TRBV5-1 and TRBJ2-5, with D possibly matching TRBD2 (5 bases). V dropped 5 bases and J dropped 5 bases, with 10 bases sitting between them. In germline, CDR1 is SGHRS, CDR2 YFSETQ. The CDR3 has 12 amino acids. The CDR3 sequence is CASRRAGETQYF. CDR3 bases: TGCGCCAGCAGACGGGCGGGTGAGACCCAGTACTTC.

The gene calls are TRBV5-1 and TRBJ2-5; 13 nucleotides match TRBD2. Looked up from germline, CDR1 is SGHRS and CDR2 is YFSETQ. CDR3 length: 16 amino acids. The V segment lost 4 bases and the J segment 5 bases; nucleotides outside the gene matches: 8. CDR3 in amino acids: CASSPKPTSGGETQYF. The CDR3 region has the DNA TGCGCCAGCAGCCCGAAGCCGACTAGCGGGGGGGAGACCCAGTACTTC.

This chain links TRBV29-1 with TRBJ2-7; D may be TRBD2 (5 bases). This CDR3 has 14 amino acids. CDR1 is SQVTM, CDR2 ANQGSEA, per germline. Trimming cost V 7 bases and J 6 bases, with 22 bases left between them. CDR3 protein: CSAKGSDSMSEQYF. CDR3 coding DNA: TGCAGCGCCAAAGGGAGCGATTCAATGAGCGAGCAGTACTTC.

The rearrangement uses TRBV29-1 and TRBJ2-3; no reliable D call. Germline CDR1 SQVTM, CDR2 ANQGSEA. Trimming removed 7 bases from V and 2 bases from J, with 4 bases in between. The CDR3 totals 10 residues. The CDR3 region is CSGYTDTQYF. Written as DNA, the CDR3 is TGCAGCGGTTACACAGATACGCAGTATTTT.

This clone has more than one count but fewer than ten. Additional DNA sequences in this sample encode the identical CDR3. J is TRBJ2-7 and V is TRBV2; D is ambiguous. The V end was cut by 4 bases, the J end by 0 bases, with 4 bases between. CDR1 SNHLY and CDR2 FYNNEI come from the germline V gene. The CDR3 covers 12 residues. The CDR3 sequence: CASSGSSYEQYF. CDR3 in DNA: TGTGCCAGCAGTGGGAGCTCCTACGAGCAGTACTTC.

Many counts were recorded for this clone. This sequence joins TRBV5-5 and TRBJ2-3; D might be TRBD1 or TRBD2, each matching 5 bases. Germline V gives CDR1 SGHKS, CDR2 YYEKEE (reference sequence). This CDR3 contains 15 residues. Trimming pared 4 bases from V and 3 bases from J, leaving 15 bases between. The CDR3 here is CASSLTPGGTDTQYF. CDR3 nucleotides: TGTGCCAGCAGCCTGACCCCTGGGGGTACAGATACGCAGTATTTT.

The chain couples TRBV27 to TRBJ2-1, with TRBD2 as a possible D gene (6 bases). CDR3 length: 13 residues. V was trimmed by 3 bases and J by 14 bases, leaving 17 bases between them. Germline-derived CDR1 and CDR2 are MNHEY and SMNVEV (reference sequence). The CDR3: CASSFLAPKLEFF. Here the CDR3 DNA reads TGTGCCAGCAGTTTCCTAGCGCCCAAACTCGAGTTCTTC.

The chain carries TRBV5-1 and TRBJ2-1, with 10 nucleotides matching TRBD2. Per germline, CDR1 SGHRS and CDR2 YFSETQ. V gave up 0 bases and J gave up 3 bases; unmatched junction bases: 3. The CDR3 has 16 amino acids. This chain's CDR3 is CASSLASSGGYNEQFF. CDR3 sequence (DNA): TGCGCCAGCAGCTTGGCGTCTAGCGGGGGCTACAATGAGCAGTTCTTC.

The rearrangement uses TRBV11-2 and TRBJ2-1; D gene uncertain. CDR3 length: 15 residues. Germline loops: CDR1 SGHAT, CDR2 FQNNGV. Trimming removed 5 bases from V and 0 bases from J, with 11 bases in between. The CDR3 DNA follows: TGTGCCAGCAGCCCAGGTCAGAGCTCCTACAATGAGCAGTTCTTC. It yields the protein CASSPGQSSYNEQFF.

DNA for the CDR3: TGTGCCAGCAGCGCACGCGGGATAGCCAGTAGAGACAATGAGCAGTTCTTC. Amino acid sequence: CASSARGIASRDNEQFF. The chain links TRBV5-4 to TRBJ2-1, with D maybe TRBD2 (6 bases). The V end lost 4 bases, the J end lost 5 bases, and 22 bases lay between the germline ends. The CDR3 sequence is 17 residues long. Germline CDR1 reads SGHNT; CDR2 reads YYREEE (reference sequence).

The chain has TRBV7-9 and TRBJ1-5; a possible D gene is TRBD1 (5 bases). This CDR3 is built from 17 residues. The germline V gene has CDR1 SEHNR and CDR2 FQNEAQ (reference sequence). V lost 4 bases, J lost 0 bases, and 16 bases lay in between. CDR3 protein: CASSYGGNGYSNQPQHF. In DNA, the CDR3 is TGTGCCAGCAGCTACGGGGGGAACGGGTATAGCAATCAGCCCCAGCATTTT.

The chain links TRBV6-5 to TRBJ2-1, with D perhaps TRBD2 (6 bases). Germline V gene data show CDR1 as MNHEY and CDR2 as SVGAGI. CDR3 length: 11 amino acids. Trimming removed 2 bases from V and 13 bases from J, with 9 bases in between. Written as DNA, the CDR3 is TGTGCCAGCAGTTACCCGGGAGAACAGTTCTTC. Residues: CASSYPGEQFF.

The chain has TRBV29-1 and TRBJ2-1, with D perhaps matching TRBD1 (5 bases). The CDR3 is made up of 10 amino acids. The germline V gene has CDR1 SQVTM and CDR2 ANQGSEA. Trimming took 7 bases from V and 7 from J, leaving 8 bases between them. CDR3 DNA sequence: TGCAGCGAGGGGCTTAATGAGCAGTTCTTC. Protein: CSEGLNEQFF.

CDR3 sequence: CASSEGQGVYQETQYF. CDR3 coding DNA: TGTGCCAGCAGTGAAGGACAGGGTGTGTACCAAGAGACCCAGTACTTC. This chain uses TRBV2 with TRBJ2-5; 7 bases match TRBD1. V was pared by 1 base and J by 0 bases, with 5 bases of the junction left unmatched. This CDR3 comprises 16 residues. In germline, CDR1 is SNHLY, CDR2 FYNNEI.

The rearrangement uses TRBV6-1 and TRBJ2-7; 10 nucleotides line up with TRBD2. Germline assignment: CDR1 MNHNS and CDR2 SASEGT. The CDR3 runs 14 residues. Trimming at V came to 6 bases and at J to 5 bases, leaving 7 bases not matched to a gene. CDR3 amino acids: CASRGTSGINEQYF. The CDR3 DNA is TGTGCCAGCAGAGGTACTAGCGGGATTAACGAGCAGTACTTC.

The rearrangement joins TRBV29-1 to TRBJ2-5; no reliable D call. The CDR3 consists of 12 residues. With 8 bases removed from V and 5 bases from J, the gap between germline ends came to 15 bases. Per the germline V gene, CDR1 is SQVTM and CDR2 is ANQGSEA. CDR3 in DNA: TGCAGCAGCCTGATGGTTTCCGAGACCCAGTACTTC. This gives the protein CSSLMVSETQYF. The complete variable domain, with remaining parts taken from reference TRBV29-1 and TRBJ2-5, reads SAVISQKPSRDICQRGTSLTIQCQVDSQVTMMFWYRQQPGQSLTLIATANQGSEATYESGFVIDKFPISRPNLTFSTLTVSNMSPEDSSIYLCSSLMVSETQYFGPGTRLLVL.

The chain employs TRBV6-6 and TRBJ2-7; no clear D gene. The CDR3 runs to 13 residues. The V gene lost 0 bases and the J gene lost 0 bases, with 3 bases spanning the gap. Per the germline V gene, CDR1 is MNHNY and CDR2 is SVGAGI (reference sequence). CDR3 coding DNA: TGTGCCAGCAGTTACTCAAGCTCCTACGAGCAGTACTTC. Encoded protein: CASSYSSSYEQYF.

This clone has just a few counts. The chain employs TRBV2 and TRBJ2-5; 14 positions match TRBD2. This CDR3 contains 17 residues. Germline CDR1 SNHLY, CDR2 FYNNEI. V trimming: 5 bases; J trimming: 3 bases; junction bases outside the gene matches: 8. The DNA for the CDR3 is TGTGCCAGCAGTCGGACTAGCGGGAGGAGTTTTGAAGAGACCCAGTACTTC. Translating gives CASSRTSGRSFEETQYF.

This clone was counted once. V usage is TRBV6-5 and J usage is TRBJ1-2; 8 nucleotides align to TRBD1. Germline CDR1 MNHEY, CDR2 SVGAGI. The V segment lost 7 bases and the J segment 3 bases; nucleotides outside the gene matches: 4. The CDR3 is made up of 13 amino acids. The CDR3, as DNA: TGTGCCAGCACAGGGGGCGTACACTATGGCTACACCTTC. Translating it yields CASTGGVHYGYTF.

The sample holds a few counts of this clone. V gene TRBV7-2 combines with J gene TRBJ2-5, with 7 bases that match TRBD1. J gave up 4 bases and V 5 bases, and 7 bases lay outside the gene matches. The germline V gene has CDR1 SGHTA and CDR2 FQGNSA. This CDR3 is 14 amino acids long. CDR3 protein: CASSPRDRLETQYF. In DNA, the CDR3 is TGTGCCAGCAGCCCACGGGACAGATTAGAGACCCAGTACTTC.